Following are 21 T cell receptor beta chains from one sample sequenced in a study of blood T cell repertoires in COVID-19. The repertoire was sequenced with immunoSEQ multiplex PCR; TCRdb's copy has only in-frame clones and lacks some. The sample comprises some 160,000 clones, about four fifths of which are singletons, and roughly 1.9% rests with the top ten. The specimen was peripheral blood. Every receptor here comes from a woman aged 80 or over with acute or convalescent COVID-19.

The rearrangement links TRBV7-9 to TRBJ1-3; D is unresolved. V lost 2 bases, J lost 0 bases, and 8 bases lay in between. The CDR3 has 15 residues. The V gene's germline CDR1 is SEHNR and CDR2 FQNEAQ (reference sequence). CDR3 DNA: TGTGCCAGCAGCTTAATGGGAGACTCTGGAAACACCATATATTTT. Encoded protein: CASSLMGDSGNTIYF.

This chain connects TRBV19 to TRBJ1-1, with a possible D match to TRBD1 (6 bases). The germline gives CDR1 LNHDA, CDR2 SQIVND (reference sequence). V lost 5 bases and J lost 4, with 11 bases in between. This CDR3 comprises 13 residues. CDR3 sequence reads: CASSQQGLTEAFF. For the CDR3, the DNA is TGTGCCAGTAGTCAACAGGGTCTCACTGAAGCTTTCTTT.

The V and J genes are TRBV19 and TRBJ1-2; D uncertain. Per the germline V gene, CDR1 is LNHDA and CDR2 is SQIVND (reference sequence). V lost 7 bases to trimming and J lost 6 bases, with 18 bases between them. The CDR3 runs 14 residues. CDR3 sequence: CASTTSAPGNGYTF. CDR3 bases: TGTGCCAGTACTACATCGGCCCCGGGGAATGGCTACACCTTC.

The chain joins TRBV6-5 to TRBJ2-2; 8 nucleotides agree with TRBD1. Germline CDR1 reads MNHEY; CDR2 reads SVGAGI. J lost 4 bases, V lost 7 bases, and 5 bases had no gene match. The length of the CDR3 is 14 residues. In DNA, the CDR3 is TGTGCCAGCACCACGGGACAGGTCACCGGGGAGCTGTTTTTT. Its translation: CASTTGQVTGELFF.

This clone was detected only once. This sequence joins TRBV5-5 and TRBJ1-5, with a weak D call TRBD1 (5 bases). With 5 bases removed from V and 3 bases from J, the gap between germline ends came to 18 bases. Germline-derived CDR1 and CDR2 are SGHKS and YYEKEE (reference sequence). The CDR3 runs 16 residues. The chain's CDR3 is CASSSVPEGYNQPQHF. CDR3 sequence (DNA): TGTGCCAGCAGTTCGGTTCCGGAGGGGTACAATCAGCCCCAGCATTTT.

The gene calls are TRBV5-1 and TRBJ2-3; D perhaps matches TRBD2 (6 bases). Trimming took 4 bases from V and 1 from J, leaving 10 bases between them. The CDR3 length is 14 residues. CDR1 and CDR2 from the germline V gene are SGHRS and YFSETQ. CDR3 sequence: CASSRDFGTDTQYF. The CDR3 nucleotides read TGCGCCAGCAGCCGGGACTTCGGCACAGATACGCAGTATTTT. Full variable domain (outside the CDR3, taken from reference TRBV5-1 and TRBJ2-3): KAGVTQTPRYLIKTRGQQVTLSCSPISGHRSVSWYQQTPGQGLQFLFEYFSETQRNKGNFPGRFSGRQFSNSRSEMNVSTLELGDSALYLCASSRDFGTDTQYFGPGTRLTVL.

The J gene is TRBJ1-2, the V gene TRBV3-1 (or the pseudogene TRBV3-2); 8 positions match TRBD1. This CDR3 has 14 amino acids. The germline gives CDR1 LGHDT, CDR2 YNNKEL (reference sequence). With 4 bases clipped from V and 0 bases from J, the junction kept 1 base outside the gene matches. In DNA, the CDR3 is TGTGCCAGCAGCCTGGGACAGGCTAACTATGGCTACACCTTC. It specifies CASSLGQANYGYTF.

This sequence joins TRBV18 and TRBJ1-1, with a tentative D call TRBD1 (5 bases). Germline assignment: CDR1 KGHSH and CDR2 LQKENI. CDR3 length equals 14 residues. Trimming removed 0 bases from V and 3 bases from J, with 8 bases in between. For the CDR3, the DNA is TGTGCCAGCTCACCACCAGGGGCCTACACTGAAGCTTTCTTT. Its translation is CASSPPGAYTEAFF.

The V and J genes are TRBV2 and TRBJ2-7, with no clear D. The germline V gene has CDR1 SNHLY and CDR2 FYNNEI. With 5 bases removed from V and 4 bases from J, the gap between germline ends came to 9 bases. The CDR3 sequence is 12 residues long. The CDR3 is CASSPVAYEQYF. For the CDR3, the DNA is TGTGCCAGCAGTCCCGTAGCTTACGAGCAGTACTTC.

There are a few counts of this clone. V is TRBV7-2 and J is TRBJ2-1, with TRBD2 matching 8 bases. CDR1 SGHTA and CDR2 FQGNSA come from the germline V gene. The CDR3 loop spans 14 amino acids. V lost 6 bases to trimming and J lost 4 bases; unmatched junction nucleotides: 5. The CDR3 region has the DNA TGTGCCAGCAGTAAAGCGGGAGAGTACAATGAGCAGTTCTTC. Its translation: CASSKAGEYNEQFF.

The V call is TRBV29-1, the J call TRBJ2-5; D uncertain. The ends were cut back, 4 bases at V and 1 base at J, with 16 bases in the middle. The CDR3 is made up of 15 amino acids. Germline V gene sequence: CDR1 SQVTM, CDR2 ANQGSEA. CDR3 DNA: TGCAGCGTTGTCCGAATGGGCAGCTTCCAAGAGACCCAGTACTTC. Protein sequence: CSVVRMGSFQETQYF.

This clone has more than one count but fewer than ten. The rearrangement links TRBV9 to TRBJ2-2; 8 positions agree with TRBD2. This CDR3 is 15 amino acids long. CDR1 and CDR2 from the germline V gene are SGDLS and YYNGEE. V lost 6 bases and J lost 3; bases outside the gene matches: 7. The CDR3 protein is CASTPWRGDTGELFF. DNA for the CDR3: TGTGCCAGCACCCCGTGGCGGGGGGACACCGGGGAGCTGTTTTTT.

The chain's CDR3 is CASSFGENYGYTF. CDR3 DNA: TGTGCCAGCAGCTTCGGGGAAAACTATGGCTACACCTTC. The chain joins TRBV7-9 to TRBJ1-2; no clear D gene. CDR3 length: 13 residues. Trimming cost V 3 bases and J 2 bases, with 7 bases left between them. CDR1 SEHNR and CDR2 FQNEAQ come from the germline V gene (reference sequence).

This clone was recorded only once. V and J are TRBV5-1 and TRBJ2-7; D may be TRBD2 (5 bases). The CDR3 sequence is 14 residues long. The germline V and J ends were trimmed by 6 bases and 0 bases, with 13 bases remaining between them. Germline V gene data show CDR1 as SGHRS and CDR2 as YFSETQ. CDR3: CASTPDGNSYEQYF. The CDR3 coding sequence is TGCGCCAGCACCCCCGACGGGAACTCCTACGAGCAGTACTTC. The entire variable domain, with the rest obtained from reference TRBV5-1 and TRBJ2-7, is as follows: KAGVTQTPRYLIKTRGQQVTLSCSPISGHRSVSWYQQTPGQGLQFLFEYFSETQRNKGNFPGRFSGRQFSNSRSEMNVSTLELGDSALYLCASTPDGNSYEQYFGPGTRLTVT.

The chain joins TRBV4-1 to TRBJ1-1; 8 bases align to TRBD1. The CDR3 runs to 17 residues. V was pared by 4 bases and J by 3 bases, with 13 bases of the junction left unmatched. Germline V gives CDR1 MGHRA, CDR2 YSYEKL. CDR3 region: CASSPQLRQGAYTEAFF. CDR3 coding DNA: TGCGCCAGCAGCCCCCAACTCAGGCAGGGGGCTTACACTGAAGCTTTCTTT.

On this clone itself: The same CDR3 arises from other DNA sequences in this sample as well. V is TRBV12-3 or TRBV12-4 and J is TRBJ1-2; a weak D match, TRBD1 (6 bases). V shed 8 bases and J shed 6 bases, with 16 bases lying between them. The CDR3 covers 13 residues. CDR3 protein: CASSFRGGNGYTF. The CDR3 bases are TGTGCCAGCTCTTTCAGGGGAGGGAATGGCTACACCTTC.

This clone was observed once. V gene TRBV11-2 combines with J gene TRBJ2-7, with a weak D call TRBD1 (6 bases). Trimming stripped 1 base from V and 5 bases from J, with 15 bases between. The CDR3 sequence is 15 residues long. Germline-derived CDR1 and CDR2 are SGHAT and FQNNGV. In DNA form, the CDR3 reads TGTGCCAGCAGCTTAGGGGCAGGGGTGGGGGACGAGCAGTACTTC. The encoded protein is CASSLGAGVGDEQYF.

The chain carries TRBV30 and TRBJ1-1; 10 bases are a match to TRBD1. The trim removed 2 bases at V and 10 bases at J, leaving 4 bases unmatched. CDR3 length: 12 amino acids. CDR1 is GTSNPN, CDR2 SVGIG, per germline (reference sequence). This chain's CDR3 is CAWSPRTGGAFF. The CDR3 region has the DNA TGTGCCTGGAGTCCACGGACAGGGGGAGCTTTCTTT.

This sequence joins TRBV30 and TRBJ2-3, with 7 bases aligning to TRBD1. The germline gives CDR1 GTSNPN, CDR2 SVGIG (reference sequence). The CDR3 sequence is 14 residues long. V was clipped by 5 bases and J by 2 bases; unmatched bases: 7. The CDR3 DNA reads TGTGCCTGGGGTTCAGGGGGTGACACAGATACGCAGTATTTT. This gives the protein CAWGSGGDTDTQYF.

Only one count was recorded for this clone. The same CDR3 can be traced to other DNA sequences in this sample. The chain carries TRBV27 and TRBJ1-5; D gene unclear. Germline CDR1 and CDR2: MNHEY and SMNVEV (reference sequence). V lost 3 bases and J 4 bases, leaving 4 bases between the germline ends. The CDR3 runs 12 residues. The CDR3 DNA follows: TGTGCCAGCAGTTTTATGAATCAGCCCCAGCATTTT. Amino acids: CASSFMNQPQHF.

J is TRBJ1-1 and V is TRBV3-1 (or the pseudogene TRBV3-2); TRBD1 matches at 8 bases. V was clipped by 5 bases and J by 4 bases; unmatched bases: 3. Looked up from germline, CDR1 is LGHDT and CDR2 is YNNKEL (reference sequence). The CDR3 runs 13 residues. The DNA for the CDR3 is TGTGCCAGCAGCTTACAGGGGGGCACTGAAGCTTTCTTT. Its translation is CASSLQGGTEAFF.